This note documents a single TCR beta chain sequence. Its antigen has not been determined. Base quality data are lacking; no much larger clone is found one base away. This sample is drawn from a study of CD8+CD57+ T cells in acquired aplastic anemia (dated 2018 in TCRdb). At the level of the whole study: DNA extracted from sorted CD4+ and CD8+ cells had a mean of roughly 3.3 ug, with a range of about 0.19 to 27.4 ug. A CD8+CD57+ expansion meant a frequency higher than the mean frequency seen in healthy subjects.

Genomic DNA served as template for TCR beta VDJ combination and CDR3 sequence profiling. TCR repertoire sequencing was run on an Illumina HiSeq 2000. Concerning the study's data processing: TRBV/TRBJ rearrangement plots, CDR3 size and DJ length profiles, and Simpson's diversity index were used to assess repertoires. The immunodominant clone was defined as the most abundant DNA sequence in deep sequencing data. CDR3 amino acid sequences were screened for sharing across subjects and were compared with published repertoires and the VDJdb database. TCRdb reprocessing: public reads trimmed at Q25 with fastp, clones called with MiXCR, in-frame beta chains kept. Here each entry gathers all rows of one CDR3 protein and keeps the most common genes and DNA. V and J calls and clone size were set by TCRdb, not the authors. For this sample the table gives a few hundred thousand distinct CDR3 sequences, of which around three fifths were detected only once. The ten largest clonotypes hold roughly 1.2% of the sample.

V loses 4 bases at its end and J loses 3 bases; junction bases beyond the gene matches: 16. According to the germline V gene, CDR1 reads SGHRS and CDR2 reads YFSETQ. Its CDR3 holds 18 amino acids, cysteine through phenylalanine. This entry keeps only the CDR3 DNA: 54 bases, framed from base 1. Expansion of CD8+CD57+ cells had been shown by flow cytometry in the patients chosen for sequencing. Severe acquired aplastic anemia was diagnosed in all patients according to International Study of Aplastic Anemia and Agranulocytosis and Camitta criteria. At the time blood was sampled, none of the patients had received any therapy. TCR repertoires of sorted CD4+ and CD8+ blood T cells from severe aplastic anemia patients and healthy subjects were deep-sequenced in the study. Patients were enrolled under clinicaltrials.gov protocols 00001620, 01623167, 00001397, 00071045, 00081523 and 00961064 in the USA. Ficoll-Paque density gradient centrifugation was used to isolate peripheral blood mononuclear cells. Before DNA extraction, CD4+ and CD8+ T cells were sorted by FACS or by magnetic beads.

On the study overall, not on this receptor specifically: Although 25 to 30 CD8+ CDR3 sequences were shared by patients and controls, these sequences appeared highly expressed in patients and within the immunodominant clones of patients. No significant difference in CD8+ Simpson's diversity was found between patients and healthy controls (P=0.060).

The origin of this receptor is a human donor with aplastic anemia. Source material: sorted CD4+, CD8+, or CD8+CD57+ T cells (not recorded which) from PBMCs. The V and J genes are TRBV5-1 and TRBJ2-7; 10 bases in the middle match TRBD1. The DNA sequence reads TGCGCCAGCAGCCACCCGGGACAGGGGCGCCGTCTGGGCTACGAGCAGTACTTC. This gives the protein CASSHPGQGRRLGYEQYF.